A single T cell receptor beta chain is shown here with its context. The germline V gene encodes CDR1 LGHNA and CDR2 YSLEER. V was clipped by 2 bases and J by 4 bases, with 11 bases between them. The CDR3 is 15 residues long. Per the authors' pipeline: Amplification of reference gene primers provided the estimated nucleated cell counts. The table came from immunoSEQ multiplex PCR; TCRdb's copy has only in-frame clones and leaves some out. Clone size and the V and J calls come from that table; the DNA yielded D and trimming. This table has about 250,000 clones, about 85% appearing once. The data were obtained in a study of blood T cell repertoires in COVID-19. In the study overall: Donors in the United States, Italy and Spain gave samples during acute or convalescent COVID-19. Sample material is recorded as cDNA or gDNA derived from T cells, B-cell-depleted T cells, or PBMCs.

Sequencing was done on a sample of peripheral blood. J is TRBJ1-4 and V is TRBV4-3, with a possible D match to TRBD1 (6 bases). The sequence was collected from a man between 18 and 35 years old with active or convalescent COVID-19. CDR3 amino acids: CASSQQTGFNEKLFF. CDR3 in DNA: TGCGCCAGCAGCCAACAGACAGGCTTTAATGAAAAACTGTTTTTT.